This passage covers 28 T cell receptor beta chains from one sample sequenced in a study of blood T cell repertoires in COVID-19. Clones were read by immunoSEQ multiplex PCR, and TCRdb kept only the in-frame ones, dropping some. The top ten clones hold more than 9.5% of a sample with 9,000 to 13,000 clones, 83% of them seen once. The sample taken for sequencing was peripheral blood. These receptors were taken from a human donor in a cohort sampled during active COVID-19.

V gene TRBV18 combines with J gene TRBJ1-5; no reliable D call. CDR1 and CDR2 from the germline V gene are KGHSH and LQKENI. The V end lost 4 bases, the J end lost 6 bases, and 10 bases lay between the germline ends. CDR3 length equals 13 residues. CDR3 residues: CASSRGGSQPQHF. In nucleotides, the CDR3 is TGTGCCAGCTCACGAGGAGGGAGTCAGCCCCAGCATTTT.

The V and J genes are TRBV5-4 and TRBJ1-4, with D possibly TRBD1 on 5 matching bases. This CDR3 contains 16 residues. The V end was cut by 3 bases, the J end by 10 bases, with 22 bases between. In germline, CDR1 is SGHNT, CDR2 YYREEE (reference sequence). CDR3 in DNA: TGTGCCAGCAGCTCCGTTGGTTCGGCGGGGGGGGGAAAACTGTTTTTT. This gives the protein CASSSVGSAGGGKLFF.

V and J are TRBV21-1 and TRBJ2-1; the tabulated D call, TRBD2, remains unverified against the DNA. TRBV21-1 is a known pseudogene. This CDR3 is 16 amino acids long. The CDR3 DNA follows: TGTGCCAGCAGCGTCCGACTAGCGGGAGAGTTCAATGAGCAGTTCTTC. Its translation: CASSVRLAGEFNEQFF.

The V and J genes are TRBV5-1 and TRBJ1-1; a possible D gene is TRBD1 (6 bases). Germline V gene lookup returns CDR1 SGHRS and CDR2 YFSETQ. With 1 base removed from V and 1 base from J, the gap between germline ends came to 23 bases. The CDR3 length is 19 residues. The CDR3: CASSLWIRAQGQSNTEAFF. CDR3 nucleotide sequence: TGCGCCAGCAGCTTGTGGATAAGAGCCCAAGGACAGTCGAACACTGAAGCTTTCTTT. Looking up the rest from reference TRBV5-1 and TRBJ1-1 gives the full variable domain: KAGVTQTPRYLIKTRGQQVTLSCSPISGHRSVSWYQQTPGQGLQFLFEYFSETQRNKGNFPGRFSGRQFSNSRSEMNVSTLELGDSALYLCASSLWIRAQGQSNTEAFFGQGTRLTVV.

V and J are TRBV18 and TRBJ2-1; no reliable D call. V gave up 3 bases and J gave up 5 bases, with 11 bases separating them. The CDR3 is 14 residues long. CDR1 and CDR2 from the germline V gene are KGHSH and LQKENI. The CDR3 protein is CASSPVPVNNEQFF. The CDR3 bases are TGTGCCAGCTCACCCGTACCAGTAAACAATGAGCAGTTCTTC.

J is TRBJ2-7 and V is TRBV18, with a weak D call TRBD1 (5 bases). Trimming took 2 bases from V and 6 from J, leaving 11 bases between them. Germline V lookup: CDR1 KGHSH, CDR2 LQKENI. The CDR3 consists of 13 residues. This CDR3 is CASSPSYQGEQYF. CDR3 nucleotides: TGTGCCAGCTCACCATCATATCAGGGCGAGCAGTACTTC.

The V call is TRBV2, the J call TRBJ2-3; D might be TRBD2 (6 bases). The V gene lost 3 bases and the J gene lost 6 bases, with 16 bases spanning the gap. The CDR3 has 15 residues. Germline CDR1 and CDR2: SNHLY and FYNNEI. The CDR3 loop is CASSDGTSAQDTQYF. The CDR3 region has the DNA TGTGCCAGCAGTGATGGGACTTCCGCCCAGGATACGCAGTATTTT. Combining the CDR3 with reference TRBV2 and TRBJ2-3 gives the whole variable domain EPEVTQTPSHQVTQMGQEVILRCVPISNHLYFYWYRQILGQKVEFLVSFYNNEISEKSEIFDDQFSVERPDGSNFTLKIRSTKLEDSAMYFCASSDGTSAQDTQYFGPGTRLTVL.

This chain joins TRBV4-2 and TRBJ1-2; TRBD1 matches at 7 bases. The CDR3 length is 14 residues. Looked up from germline, CDR1 is LGHNA and CDR2 is YNFKEQ. Germline trimming cut 4 bases from V and 2 bases from J; bases unmatched to any gene: 4. CDR3 coding DNA: TGTGCCAGCAGCCGAGGACAGGAGAACTATGGCTACACCTTC. Encoded protein: CASSRGQENYGYTF.

V gene TRBV6-1 combines with J gene TRBJ1-4; no firm D call. Trimming shortened V by 2 bases and J by 8 bases, and 6 bases separated the two germline ends. The CDR3 is 12 residues long. Per the germline V gene, CDR1 is MNHNS and CDR2 is SASEGT. The DNA for the CDR3 is TGTGCCAGCAGTGAAAACAGAGAAAAACTGTTTTTT. Its protein is CASSENREKLFF.

CDR3 DNA sequence: TGCGCCAGCAGTGAGTGGCACCTCTCCTACGAGCAGTACTTC. Translation: CASSEWHLSYEQYF. The chain recombines TRBV10-1 with TRBJ2-7; D gene unclear. Trimming removed 1 base at V and 0 bases at J, with 7 bases between. The CDR3 is made up of 14 amino acids. Germline lookup yields CDR1 WNHNN and CDR2 SYGVQD (reference sequence).

The genes are TRBV6-5 and TRBJ2-1; D perhaps matches TRBD1 (6 bases). Germline-derived CDR1 and CDR2 are MNHEY and SVGAGI. The CDR3 has 11 amino acids. With 6 bases removed from V and 7 bases from J, the gap between germline ends came to 7 bases. The CDR3 spells CASRQGNEQFF. CDR3 DNA: TGTGCCAGCAGACAGGGAAATGAGCAGTTCTTC.

The chain recombines TRBV6-4 with TRBJ2-1, with D tentatively TRBD2 (6 bases). CDR3 length: 12 amino acids. Per the germline V gene, CDR1 is MRHNA and CDR2 is SNTAGT. V dropped 9 bases and J dropped 4 bases, with 10 bases sitting between them. In DNA form, the CDR3 reads TGTGCCAGGGAAGCGGGTTACAATGAGCAGTTCTTC. Translation: CAREAGYNEQFF.

V is TRBV10-3 and J is TRBJ2-7; 9 positions match TRBD2. The CDR3 has 16 residues. Germline V CDR1 and CDR2: ENHRY, SYGVKD. V lost 6 bases to trimming and J lost 1 base; unmatched junction nucleotides: 10. The CDR3 sequence is CAIRDPTSGPSYEQYF. For the CDR3, the DNA is TGTGCCATCAGGGACCCCACTAGCGGGCCTTCCTACGAGCAGTACTTC.

The V gene is TRBV2, the J gene TRBJ2-7; TRBD1 might be the D (6 bases). Germline V gene sequence: CDR1 SNHLY, CDR2 FYNNEI. V was trimmed by 6 bases and J by 6 bases, leaving 18 bases between them. The CDR3 runs 14 residues. CDR3 DNA: TGTGCCAGCAGCGTCATGGGGGCGAACGGCGAGCAGTACTTC. Its protein is CASSVMGANGEQYF.

The chain carries TRBV7-9 and TRBJ1-1; a possible D gene is TRBD1 (6 bases). The CDR3 length is 13 residues. Germline loops: CDR1 SEHNR, CDR2 FQNEAQ (reference sequence). The V gene lost 2 bases and the J gene lost 7 bases, with 11 bases spanning the gap. CDR3 amino acids: CASSLNRAGEAFF. As DNA, the CDR3 is TGTGCCAGCAGCTTAAACAGGGCGGGTGAAGCTTTCTTT.

This chain joins TRBV7-9 and TRBJ2-7; 10 bases map to TRBD2. The CDR3 has 15 residues. Germline assignment: CDR1 SEHNR and CDR2 FQNEAQ (reference sequence). V lost 7 bases to trimming and J lost 3 bases; unmatched junction nucleotides: 9. CDR3 sequence reads: CASNHPSGRIYEQYF. In DNA form, the CDR3 reads TGTGCCAGCAACCATCCTAGCGGGAGAATCTACGAGCAGTACTTC.

The chain combines TRBV27 with TRBJ2-7, with D possibly being TRBD2 (5 bases). This CDR3 region has 14 residues. V lost 5 bases and J lost 2, with 13 bases in between. Looked up from germline, CDR1 is MNHEY and CDR2 is SMNVEV (reference sequence). CDR3 nucleotide sequence: TGTGCCAGCAGTCACCGCCGGGGAGCCTACGAGCAGTACTTC. As protein: CASSHRRGAYEQYF.

The rearrangement links TRBV18 to TRBJ1-5; maybe TRBD1 (5 bases). Germline loops: CDR1 KGHSH, CDR2 LQKENI. The CDR3 is 13 amino acids. V gave up 3 bases and J gave up 9 bases, with 12 bases separating them. Written as DNA, the CDR3 is TGTGCCAGCTCACCTGACAGCCAAGGGCCCCAGCATTTT. Translation gives CASSPDSQGPQHF.

The rearrangement links TRBV20-1 to TRBJ2-1; maybe TRBD2 (6 bases). The CDR3 length is 15 residues. In germline, CDR1 is DFQATT, CDR2 SNEGSKA (reference sequence). Between the trimmed V and J ends, which lost 3 bases and 4 bases, there was a span of 16 bases. CDR3 residues: CSASTQNGGYNEQFF. The DNA of the CDR3 is TGCAGTGCTAGTACTCAGAACGGAGGGTACAATGAGCAGTTCTTC.

The rearrangement links TRBV19 to TRBJ2-2; 7 bases are a match to TRBD1. J gave up 7 bases and V 9 bases, and 8 bases lay outside the gene matches. Germline loops: CDR1 LNHDA, CDR2 SQIVND (reference sequence). This CDR3 contains 13 residues. Written as DNA, the CDR3 is TGTGCCAGCATACAGGGGATCGGCGGGGAGCTGTTTTTT. Its protein product is CASIQGIGGELFF.

This clone was observed a few times. V gene TRBV28 combines with J gene TRBJ2-7; a possible D gene is TRBD1 (6 bases). Germline lookup yields CDR1 MDHEN and CDR2 SYDVKM. The CDR3 is 14 residues long. V lost 8 bases and J 0 bases, leaving 14 bases between the germline ends. This CDR3 is CASQGLQSSYEQYF. CDR3 in DNA: TGTGCCAGCCAGGGGCTACAGAGCTCCTACGAGCAGTACTTC.

The V and J genes are TRBV2 and TRBJ1-4; weak D call: TRBD1 (5 bases). Trimming cost V 3 bases and J 9 bases, with 26 bases left between them. The germline CDR1 and CDR2 sequences are SNHLY and FYNNEI. The CDR3 length is 18 residues. CDR3 DNA sequence: TGTGCCAGCAGTGACCGCAATATGATCGGGGGAGGCGAGAAAAAACTGTTTTTT. It translates to CASSDRNMIGGGEKKLFF. Using reference TRBV2 and TRBJ1-4 for the parts outside the CDR3, the full variable domain is EPEVTQTPSHQVTQMGQEVILRCVPISNHLYFYWYRQILGQKVEFLVSFYNNEISEKSEIFDDQFSVERPDGSNFTLKIRSTKLEDSAMYFCASSDRNMIGGGEKKLFFGSGTQLSVL.

The count of this clone is one. V and J are TRBV2 and TRBJ2-7; 10 bases are a match to TRBD1. The CDR3 loop spans 14 amino acids. J gave up 6 bases and V 6 bases, and 8 bases lay outside the gene matches. Per the germline V gene, CDR1 is SNHLY and CDR2 is FYNNEI. As DNA, the CDR3 is TGTGCCAGCAGGGGCCGGGACAGGGGCCCCGAGCAGTACTTC. Translating gives CASRGRDRGPEQYF.

The CDR3 nucleotides are TGTGCCAGCAGCTTGCCGGTACAGTCCACCGGAGGCTACACCTTC. Encoded protein: CASSLPVQSTGGYTF. The chain has TRBV7-9 and TRBJ1-2; D remains unclear. The CDR3 length is 15 residues. V lost 3 bases and J lost 8, with 19 bases in between. From germline, CDR1 is SEHNR and CDR2 FQNEAQ (reference sequence).

The J gene is TRBJ2-1, the V gene TRBV18; D may be TRBD1 (8 bases). The germline V and J ends were trimmed by 4 bases and 5 bases, with 12 bases remaining between them. Germline assignment: CDR1 KGHSH and CDR2 LQKENI. CDR3 length equals 14 residues. DNA for the CDR3: TGTGCCAGCTCACGACAGGGGAGGGACAATGAGCAGTTCTTC. Encoded protein: CASSRQGRDNEQFF.

This rearrangement joins TRBV6-4 to TRBJ2-2; D may be TRBD1 (5 bases). The V and J ends lost 5 bases and 4 bases respectively, with 11 bases between them. The CDR3 length is 14 residues. CDR1 MRHNA and CDR2 SNTAGT come from the germline V gene. The CDR3 DNA follows: TGTGCCAGCAGTACAGGTTTGGGCACCGGGGAGCTGTTTTTT. Amino acid sequence: CASSTGLGTGELFF.

This clone was picked up a small number of times. The chain combines TRBV7-9 with TRBJ2-3; a weak D match, TRBD2 (6 bases). The V end was cut by 5 bases, the J end by 2 bases, with 14 bases between. The CDR3 extends over 15 amino acids. Germline lookup yields CDR1 SEHNR and CDR2 FQNEAQ (reference sequence). The CDR3 loop reads CASSPSGFNTDTQYF. For the CDR3, the DNA is TGTGCCAGCAGCCCAAGCGGGTTCAACACAGATACGCAGTATTTT.

The rearrangement links TRBV28 to TRBJ2-3, with TRBD2 identical over 11 bases. CDR3 length equals 19 residues. J gave up 2 bases and V 5 bases, and 15 bases lay outside the gene matches. CDR1 MDHEN and CDR2 SYDVKM come from the germline V gene. The CDR3 coding sequence is TGTGCCAGCAGTCCGATACCTCAGCCGGGACTAGCGGTCACAGATACGCAGTATTTT. This gives the protein CASSPIPQPGLAVTDTQYF.